This T cell receptor (beta chain) was sequenced in a study of T cells after yellow fever vaccination. Regarding the study as a whole: Secondary responses were weaker yet peaked faster, day 5 versus 15. Clonotypes appearing in both CD4 and CD8 compartments existed, and their share was small.

This clonotype was picked up a small number of times. Its antigen is unknown. V was pared by 3 bases and J by 6 bases, with 9 bases between. This CDR3 spans 12 amino acids. Germline CDR1 reads ENHRY; CDR2 reads SYGVKD. Using its own MiXCR run on the 5' RACE reads, TCRdb lists one record per CDR3 protein. Found here are hundreds of thousands of distinct CDR3 sequences, 19% of them singletons; the top ten hold 13% to 15%. This receptor was taken from a young man who received the YFV17D yellow fever vaccine. Sequenced here: PBMCs, sampled 15 days after the yellow fever booster vaccination. The genes are TRBV10-3 and TRBJ2-7, with TRBD2 as a possible D gene (6 bases). CDR3 sequence reads: CAISDGLFEQYF. For the CDR3, the DNA is TGTGCCATCAGTGACGGACTATTCGAGCAGTACTTC.